The text below deals with one T cell receptor (beta chain). The CDR3 has 13 residues. The V and J ends lost 3 bases and 7 bases respectively, with 12 bases between them. Germline CDR1 reads LNHDA; CDR2 reads SQIVND (reference sequence). Per the study methods: It was from reference gene primer amplification that nucleated cell counts were estimated. The assay was immunoSEQ multiplex PCR, and TCRdb's table has in-frame clones only and misses some. V, J and clone size are taken as reported in that table, and D and trimming were inferred from the DNA itself. Here the sample spans around 210,000 clones, under 85% being singletons. Seattle's cohort entered during active infection and was followed longitudinally. These data are taken from a study of blood T cell repertoires in COVID-19. The wider study: Material from acute and convalescent COVID-19 was sourced from the United States, Italy and Spain. Sources were T cells, B-cell-depleted T cells, or PBMCs; the material itself was cDNA or gDNA.

The V and J genes are TRBV19 and TRBJ1-1, with D hard to call. Material for sequencing was peripheral blood. The TCR originated in a woman older than 75 with COVID-19, enrolled during active disease. The CDR3 region has the DNA TGTGCCAGTAGTATTTCGTGGGCGAATGAAGCTTTCTTT. Translating gives CASSISWANEAFF.